Following are 2 T cell receptor beta chains from one sample sequenced in a study of T cell repertoires in cytomegalovirus infection. Via MiXCR, TCRdb re-called the reads, giving one row per CDR3 protein. The sample holds about 160,000 distinct CDR3 sequences; 20% to 25% are singletons and the top ten take roughly 25%. These receptors' targets are unknown. The input for sequencing was CD8+ T cells from cultured PBMCs, taken from culture after CMV antigen stimulation. The receptors here all came from a human donor in good health (CMV status not recorded). Some clones in this sample may be carry-over from other donors' samples.

The V and J genes are TRBV4-3 and TRBJ2-2; 9 bases line up with TRBD2. With 0 bases clipped from V and 2 bases from J, the junction kept 4 bases outside the gene matches. The V gene's germline CDR1 is LGHNA and CDR2 YSLEER. This CDR3 comprises 17 residues. In nucleotides, the CDR3 is TGCGCCAGCAGCCAAGATCCAGCGGGGGGTAACACCGGGGAGCTGTTTTTT. Residues: CASSQDPAGGNTGELFF.

This clonotype occurred a few times. The chain links TRBV27 to TRBJ1-5; no clear D gene. With 5 bases removed from V and 5 bases from J, the gap between germline ends came to 13 bases. The CDR3 is 14 residues long. CDR1 is MNHEY and CDR2 is SMNVEV in the germline V gene (reference sequence). CDR3 region: CASSPVLSHQPQHF. The DNA of the CDR3 is TGTGCCAGCAGTCCCGTTCTGTCGCATCAGCCCCAGCATTTT.